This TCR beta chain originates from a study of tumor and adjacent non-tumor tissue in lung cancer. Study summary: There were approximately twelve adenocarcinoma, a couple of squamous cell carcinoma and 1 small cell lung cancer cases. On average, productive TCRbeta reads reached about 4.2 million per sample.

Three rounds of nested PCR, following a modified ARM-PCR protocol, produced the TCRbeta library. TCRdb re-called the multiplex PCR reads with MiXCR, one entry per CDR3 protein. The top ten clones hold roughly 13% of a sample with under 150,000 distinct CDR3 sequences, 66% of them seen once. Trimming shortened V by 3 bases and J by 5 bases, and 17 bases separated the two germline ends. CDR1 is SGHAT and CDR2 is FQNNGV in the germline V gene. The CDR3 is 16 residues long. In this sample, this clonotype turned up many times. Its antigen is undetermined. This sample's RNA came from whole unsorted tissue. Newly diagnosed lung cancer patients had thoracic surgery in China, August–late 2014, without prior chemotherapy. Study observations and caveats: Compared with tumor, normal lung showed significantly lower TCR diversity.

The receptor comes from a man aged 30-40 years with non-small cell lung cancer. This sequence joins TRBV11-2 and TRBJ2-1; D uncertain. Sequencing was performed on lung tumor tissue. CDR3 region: CASSFPGVTSHNEQFF. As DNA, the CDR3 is TGTGCCAGCAGCTTCCCCGGTGTCACGAGTCACAATGAGCAGTTCTTC.